This entry is about one TCR beta chain. The data belong to a study of blood T cell repertoires in COVID-19. Study in general: Acute and convalescent COVID-19 samples came from the United States, Italy and Spain. PBMCs, B-cell-depleted T cells, or T cells were the source of the cDNA or gDNA that made up the material.

This CDR3 spans 14 amino acids. In germline, CDR1 is SGHRS, CDR2 YFSETQ. The V end was cut by 0 bases, the J end by 5 bases, with 9 bases between. The data were produced by immunoSEQ multiplex PCR, yet TCRdb's version contains in-frame clones alone and is incomplete. The sample records about 250,000 clones, almost 85% being singletons. The receptor was isolated from a man between 50 and 59 years old with COVID-19, enrolled during active disease. V is TRBV5-1 and J is TRBJ2-1, with D perhaps matching TRBD2 (6 bases). Sequencing input: peripheral blood. The CDR3 sequence is CASSLASGDNEQFF. The CDR3 coding sequence is TGCGCCAGCAGCTTGGCCTCGGGGGACAATGAGCAGTTCTTC.